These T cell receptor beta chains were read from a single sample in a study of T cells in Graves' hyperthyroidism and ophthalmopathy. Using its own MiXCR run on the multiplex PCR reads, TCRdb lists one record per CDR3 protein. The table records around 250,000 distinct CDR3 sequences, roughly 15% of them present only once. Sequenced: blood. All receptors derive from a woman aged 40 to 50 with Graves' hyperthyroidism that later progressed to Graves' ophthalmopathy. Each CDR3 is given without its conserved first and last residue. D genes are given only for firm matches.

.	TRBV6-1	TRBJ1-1	ASSEGSDMNTEAF
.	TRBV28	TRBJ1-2	ASSLGRYGYT
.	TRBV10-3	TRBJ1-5	AIRTEGSNQPQH
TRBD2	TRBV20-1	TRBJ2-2	SARRGGAGELF
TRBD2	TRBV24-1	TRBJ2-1	ATSESGSSYNEQF
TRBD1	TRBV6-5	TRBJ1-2	ASSYYDRGDYGYT
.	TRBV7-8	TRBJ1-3	ASSLVVGNTIY
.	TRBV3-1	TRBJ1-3	ASSQDETVSGNTIY
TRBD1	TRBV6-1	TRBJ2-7	ASRPPGTGTYEQY
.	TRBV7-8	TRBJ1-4	ASSLGGKMREKLF
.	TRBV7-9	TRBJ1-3	ASSLSIKRRGNTIY
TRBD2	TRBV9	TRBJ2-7	ASSVASGSYEQY
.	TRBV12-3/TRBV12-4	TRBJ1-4	ASTNLHNEKLF
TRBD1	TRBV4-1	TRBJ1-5	ASSRDSKTMYSNQPQH
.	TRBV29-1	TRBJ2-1	SVEGTVYNEQF
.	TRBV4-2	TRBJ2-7	ASSQGASGAFYEQY
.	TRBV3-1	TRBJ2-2	ASSQREDGELF
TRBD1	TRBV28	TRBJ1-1	ASSPGTGADTEAF
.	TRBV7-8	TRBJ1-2	ASSYSGGRADYGYT
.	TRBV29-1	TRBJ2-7	SVESPGDGTYEQY
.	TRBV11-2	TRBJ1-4	ASSLRWTAQGLF
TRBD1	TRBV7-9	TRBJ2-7	ASSLARGPSYEQY
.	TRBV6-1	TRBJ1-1	ASSEFAAGGTEAF
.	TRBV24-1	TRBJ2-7	ATSDPASSEQY
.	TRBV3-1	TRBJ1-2	ASSQEFGGSLGYT
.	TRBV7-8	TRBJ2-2	ASSFWRASDLPGTGELF
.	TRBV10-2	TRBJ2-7	ASSEASFEQY
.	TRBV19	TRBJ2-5	ASSTEYQETQY
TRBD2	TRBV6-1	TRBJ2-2	ASSFGLAGGITGELF
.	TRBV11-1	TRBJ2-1	ASSHGAALYNEQF
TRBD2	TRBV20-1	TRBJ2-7	SVVGMWEGPYEQY
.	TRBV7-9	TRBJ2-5	ASSRLGKDLAQY
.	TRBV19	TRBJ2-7	ASTYRNTGTTVYEQY
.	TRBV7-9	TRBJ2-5	ASSSPEGSETQY
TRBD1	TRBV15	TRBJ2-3	ATSRGRGRTDTQY
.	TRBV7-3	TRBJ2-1	ASSLMTGNEQF
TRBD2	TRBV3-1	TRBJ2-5	ASSQASGRALEETQY
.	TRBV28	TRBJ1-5	ATHRNPSNQPQH
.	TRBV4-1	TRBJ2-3	ASSPRVADTQY
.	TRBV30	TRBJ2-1	AWSVLPGTRGDNEQF
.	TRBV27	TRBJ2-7	ASSLGSKYEQY
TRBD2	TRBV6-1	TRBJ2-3	ASRPAAGGADTQY
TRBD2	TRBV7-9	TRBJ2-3	ASSPWASGRIATQY
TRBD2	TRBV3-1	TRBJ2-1	ASSQGWGSGRVNEQF